This TCR beta chain was captured in a study of blood T cell repertoires in COVID-19. Across about two dozen US areas, participants ranged in age from roughly 18 to 95 years. Profiling relied on immunoSEQ multiplex PCR, and the TCRdb table lists in-frame clones only, not all of them. The table includes just over 300,000 clones, roughly 85% detected once. The CDR3 is 17 residues long. Germline V gene data show CDR1 as LGHNA and CDR2 as YSLEER. V lost 0 bases and J lost 7, with 19 bases in between. Sequenced input: PBMCs or T cells enriched from blood (not recorded which). This receptor was identified in a young man who had recovered from COVID-19. This chain links TRBV4-3 with TRBJ2-1, with D perhaps matching TRBD2 (5 bases). The DNA of the CDR3 is TGCGCCAGCAGCCAAGATCTCCCGCGGGCCGAAGGTAATGAGCAGTTCTTC. Translation: CASSQDLPRAEGNEQFF.